Described below is a single TCR beta chain sequence and its context. Its antigen is undetermined. This sample was taken from a study of response to subunit inactivated influenza vaccine. Study observations and caveats: The authors offered the suggestion that each seasonal influenza vaccination recruits few new T cells.

TCRdb fed the RT-PCR reads into MiXCR, producing one record per CDR3 protein. The sample lists hundreds of thousands of distinct CDR3 sequences, more than 15% seen once, with approximately 10% in the top ten. The sample here was PBMCs from blood, taken approximately 12 days after vaccination. The TCR originated in a man over 45 who received an inactivated influenza vaccine.

The CDR3 DNA is TGTGCCATCAGTGAGGGACAGGGGGTATCACCCCTCCACTTT. Amino acid sequence: CAISEGQGVSPLHF. The rearrangement uses TRBV10-3 and TRBJ1-6, with TRBD1 matching over 10 bases. V shed 2 bases and J 10 bases; nucleotides not matched to a gene: 2. There are 14 residues in the CDR3. Germline V gives CDR1 ENHRY, CDR2 SYGVKD.